The rows below give T cell receptor beta chains drawn from one sample of a study of response to subunit inactivated influenza vaccine. Each CDR3 protein gets one entry after TCRdb re-called the RT-PCR reads with MiXCR. Altogether 800,000 or so distinct CDR3 sequences are present, 21% being singletons, with the ten largest covering more than 8.5%. The sample was PBMCs from blood, taken around 5 days after vaccination. Every receptor here comes from a man aged 50-59 years who received an inactivated influenza vaccine. CDR3s include the opening cysteine and the closing phenylalanine or tryptophan. A D gene is named only where the DNA matches it firmly. Not all rows give a size; the values are once, few, many and, for expanded clones, a class.

j_call d_call clone_size v_call cdr3_nt cdr3_aa
TRBJ2-5 . . TRBV28 TGTGCCAGCAGCCCATTTGGGGTCGGGGAGACCCAGTACTTC CASSPFGVGETQYF
TRBJ2-5 . few TRBV3-1 TGTGCCAGCAGCCAAGACCTCCTCAGGGATTGGGAGACCCAGTACTTC CASSQDLLRDWETQYF
TRBJ2-3 . . TRBV4-3 TGCGCCAGCAGCCAAGATTTAGGGGGATGGGGAGATACGCAGTATTTT CASSQDLGGWGDTQYF
TRBJ2-3 TRBD2 few TRBV20-1 TGCAGTGCTAGGTCCAGCGGGAGGGCCTTAGATACGCAGTATTTT CSARSSGRALDTQYF
TRBJ2-5 . few TRBV29-1 TGCAGCGTTGAACAGCCCATTGAAACCGCAGGGGAGACCCAGTACTTC CSVEQPIETAGETQYF
TRBJ2-1 TRBD2 . TRBV7-3 TGTGCCAGCAGCCCTGTCGGACTAGCGGGAGAAGGTAATGAGCAGTTCTTC CASSPVGLAGEGNEQFF
TRBJ2-6 . few TRBV6-5 TGTGCCATCCGATCTGGGGCCAACGTCCTGACTTTC CAIRSGANVLTF
TRBJ2-1 . . TRBV6-2/TRBV6-3 TGTGCCAGCAGTTACAACGACATCGAGCAGTTCTTC CASSYNDIEQFF
TRBJ2-3 TRBD1 . TRBV10-3 TGTGCCATCAGTCTCTCAGGGACAGCGAACACAGATACGCAGTATTTT CAISLSGTANTDTQYF
TRBJ1-5 TRBD1 many TRBV6-1 TGTGCCAGCACCCAGGGGGTTTCGCAGCCCCAGCATTTT CASTQGVSQPQHF
TRBJ1-2 . once TRBV11-2 TGTGGCAGCAGCTTAGCGGGATACCTTAACTATGGCTACACCTTC CGSSLAGYLNYGYTF
TRBJ2-3 . once TRBV10-3 TGTGCCATCAGTGAGGGCGGGAGCACAGATACGCAGTATTTT CAISEGGSTDTQYF
TRBJ2-7 TRBD2 few TRBV12-3/TRBV12-4 TGTGCCAGCAGCCCCGAACTAGCGCTCTCCTACGAGCAGTACTTC CASSPELALSYEQYF
TRBJ1-2 . few TRBV28 TGTGCCAGCAGTTTCATGGGTAACTATGGCTACACCTTC CASSFMGNYGYTF
TRBJ2-5 . . TRBV7-6 TGTGCCAGCACCTTTTGGGAGTTGAAAGAGACCCAGTACTTC CASTFWELKETQYF
TRBJ2-1 . . TRBV7-9 TGTGCCAGCAGCCCCCCCGCAGGGTGGCATGAGCAGTTCTTC CASSPPAGWHEQFF
TRBJ2-5 TRBD2 . TRBV5-5 TGTGCCAGCAGCTTGGGAAGCGGGGGGGCCGGAGAGACCCAGTACTTC CASSLGSGGAGETQYF
TRBJ2-3 . few TRBV14 TGTGCCAGCAGCCAAATAGTACGGGATACGCAGTATTTT CASSQIVRDTQYF
TRBJ2-7 . . TRBV5-8 TGTGCCAGCAGCTCGGTGGGCTTTTACGAGCAGTACTTC CASSSVGFYEQYF
TRBJ2-7 . few TRBV4-1 TGCGCCAGCAGCTCCCACCAAGTCTTTTCGGCTTACGAGCAGTACTTC CASSSHQVFSAYEQYF
TRBJ2-1 . few TRBV10-3 TGTGCCATCAGTCTCGGGGCCTACAATGAGCAGTTCTTC CAISLGAYNEQFF
TRBJ2-3 . . TRBV7-9 TGTGCCAGCCAAATGGTCGGCACAGATACGCAGTATTTT CASQMVGTDTQYF
TRBJ1-1 . many TRBV7-2 TGTGCCAGCAGCCCACAGGGAAATGAAGCTTTCTTT CASSPQGNEAFF
TRBJ2-7 . . TRBV7-2 TGTGCCAGCAGCGATCGGACGGAGTACCGTAAGTACGAGCAGTACTTC CASSDRTEYRKYEQYF
TRBJ2-2 . . TRBV9 TGTGCCAGCAGTGTTAAGCAGAGTTCCACCGGGGAGCTGTTTTTT CASSVKQSSTGELFF
TRBJ2-2 TRBD1 . TRBV7-8 TGTGCCAGCAGCTTAGCGTCAGGGGGATGGACCGGGGAGCTGTTTTTT CASSLASGGWTGELFF
TRBJ2-7 . once TRBV7-9 TGTGCCAGCAGCATCAGCGGACCACCCCCGGAGCAGTACTTC CASSISGPPPEQYF
TRBJ2-1 TRBD2 . TRBV12-3/TRBV12-4 TGTGCCAGCGCCCGGGGTAGCGGGGATTACAATGAGCAGTTCTTC CASARGSGDYNEQFF
TRBJ1-5 . . TRBV27 TGTGCCAGCCCCGGCAGGGCCCATCAGCCCCAGCATTTT CASPGRAHQPQHF
TRBJ2-7 TRBD2 . TRBV27 TGTGCCAGCAGCGGGGCTAGCGGGAGCCCCTACGAGCAGTACTTC CASSGASGSPYEQYF
TRBJ1-3 . few TRBV12-3/TRBV12-4 TGTGCCAGCAGTTTACGTGGGCGGACTGGAAACACCATATATTTT CASSLRGRTGNTIYF
TRBJ2-6 TRBD1 . TRBV2 TGTGCCAGCACCACAGGGGATGGGGCCAACGTCCTGACTTTC CASTTGDGANVLTF
TRBJ2-7 TRBD1 few TRBV6-5 TGTGCCAGCAGTTACTATACAGGGGGCGAGGGCGAGCAGTACTTC CASSYYTGGEGEQYF
TRBJ2-7 TRBD1 . TRBV28 TGTGCCAGCAGTCTCATAAACAGGGGTGAGCAGTACTTC CASSLINRGEQYF